This T cell receptor (beta chain) was sequenced for a study of cytomegalovirus exposure and HLA in healthy donors. Amplification used 60 Vbeta primers and 13 Jbeta primers. The table came from immunoSEQ multiplex PCR; TCRdb's copy has only in-frame clones and leaves some out. The sample consists of about 140,000 clones, around 65% of them appearing once. Germline CDR1 reads MNHEY; CDR2 reads SMNVEV (reference sequence). The CDR3 spans 15 residues. J lost 5 bases, V lost 5 bases, and 10 bases had no gene match. The chain recombines TRBV27 with TRBJ2-7; 9 bases line up with TRBD1. Input material: PBMCs. The receptor comes from a woman in her sixties in good health and CMV-seronegative. CDR3: CASSLRQGGANEQYF. The DNA of the CDR3 is TGTGCCAGCAGTCTCCGACAGGGGGGGGCCAACGAGCAGTACTTC.